This TCR beta chain was sequenced for a study of human thymus T cells (dated by TCRdb to 2020 to 2021). For the study in its entirety: The study described the TCR alpha and beta repertoires in under ten infant thymus samples and a few matching peripheral blood samples. The infant donors were roughly 7 to 244 days old, and the cohort included several males and a couple of females.

For CDR1 and CDR2, the germline V gene lists MDHEN and SYDVKM. The CDR3 starts with the cysteine, ends with the phenylalanine, and has 15 residues. Just the 45-base CDR3 DNA is kept, in frame starting at base 1. At the junction V is shortened by 3 bases and J by 1 base, with 10 bases in between. In regard to this clone: Its antigen has not been determined. No clone much larger than this one lies a single base away; base qualities are absent.

Using the immunoSEQ multiplex PCR assay, the TCRB and TCRAD loci were amplified from a standardized quantity of quality-controlled genomic DNA. The amplicons spanned the V(D)J region and were long enough to cover the CDR3 and allow V and J genes to be identified. The commercial immunoSEQ service was used to sequence amplicons on an Illumina platform. The authors processed their data as follows. Primer bias and sequencing errors were corrected using previously described methods, and TCRAD and TCRB definitions followed the IMGT database. Repertoires were analysed with immunoSEQ Analyzer 3.0 and VDJTools, covering basic statistics, V/J segment usage, diversity estimates, rarefaction and pairwise overlap. To estimate diversity, the Chao1, ChaoE, Efron-Thisted, Shannon and inverse Simpson indices were applied, and diversity was also estimated on datasets down-sampled to the smallest sample. For repertoire overlap, CDR3 nucleotide sequence, V gene and J gene had to match strictly, and clustering was done by Jaccard-based multidimensional scaling. TCRdb carries this immuneACCESS record with in-frame sequences only. Its versions omit some clonotypes, under half of them owing to an unresolved V gene in the studies checked, with the rest unexplained. The V and J calls and clone size come from that table; D and trimming were worked out from the DNA. Within this sample are more than 50,000 clones, with roughly 94% of them counted one time only. The top ten hold less than 7% of the sample.

Donors were immunologically healthy infants undergoing open corrective cardiac surgery for congenital heart defects in Finland. From four of the eight donors, a small aliquot of 0.5-1 mL peripheral blood was collected during surgery. Genomic DNA from blood samples was extracted from all available leukocytes rather than from a fixed cell number. ACK lysis buffer was used to clear erythrocytes from the blood, and the leukocytes were then kept as pellets at -70 degrees C. Genomic DNA was extracted from frozen cell pellets with a QIAsymphony instrument. Paper-wide results and their limitations: Biased V and J gene segment usage appeared to be present in both thymic and peripheral blood repertoires. On average, about 810,000 unique TCRB clonotypes were obtained from thymus samples, compared with approximately 82,000 from blood samples.

This chain joins TRBV28 to TRBJ1-5; D gene: possibly TRBD1, on 5 matching bases. This receptor was identified in a boy under two years old with a congenital heart defect but otherwise immunologically healthy. Input material: blood. For the CDR3, the sequence is CASSLGQGSNQPQHF. The DNA reads TGTGCCAGCAGTTTGGGGCAGGGAAGCAATCAGCCCCAGCATTTT.